This T cell receptor beta chain appears in the sequencing data of a study of blood T cell repertoires in COVID-19 (dated by TCRdb to the early 2020s). For the wider study: Samples from collaborators originated in the United States, Italy and Spain and spanned both the acute and convalescent phases of COVID-19. The prospective study material was composed of cDNA or gDNA derived from T cells, B-cell-depleted T cells, or PBMCs. Samples were obtained from the ongoing ImmuneRACE study (first 160 participants) and from about 1,300 subjects provided by 6 global collaborators. The repertoires were released in a freely available public database intended as a resource for research on the immune response to SARS-CoV-2. Where available, HLA class I and class II types were taken from metadata supplied by the sample provider and were not determined by assay-based typing. Subjects who had been exposed to COVID-19, were actively infected with it, or had recovered from it provided the deeply sampled blood TCRbeta repertoires that made up the dataset. The sample metadata nearly always contained a de-identified subject ID, COVID-19 status, age in years and sex.

The immunoSEQ Assay, a bias-controlled multiplex PCR, was used to amplify TCRbeta CDR3 regions from genomic DNA. The authors processed their data as follows. Nucleated cell counts per sample were estimated from amplification of reference gene primers within the assay. To quantify the absolute abundance of each unique TCRbeta CDR3 rearrangement, sequence reads were collapsed and filtered. For each sample, productive Simpson clonality was calculated by taking the square root of Simpson's diversity index across productive rearrangements. TCRdb stores this immuneACCESS table with in-frame sequences only. Part of the clones is absent; in the studies checked, under half of the shortfall reflects unresolved V genes, and no reason is known for the rest. V and J calls and clone size are those listed in that table; D and trimming were worked out from the DNA. Here the sample has approximately 150,000 clones; around four fifths occur a single time. The top ten constitute approximately 8.2% of the sample.

At one collaborating source in Seattle, patients were enrolled during active infection and were followed longitudinally through the course of disease. The collaborating institutions used their own protocols to collect whole blood in K2EDTA tubes. For TCRbeta analysis, collaborators shipped samples in one of three forms: frozen whole blood, isolated PBMCs, or DNA extracted from either of those sample types. What the study reported, not specific to this receptor: How much clinical and demographic metadata was included differed by source and by participant, and the metadata was provided uncurated.

Trimming takes 1 base from V and 0 bases from J, and the germline ends sit 17 bases apart. Via the germline V gene, CDR1 is SGHDT and CDR2 YYEEEE. There are 19 amino acids in the CDR3, from cysteine to phenylalanine inclusive. The retained sequence is limited to the CDR3, 57 bases, with the frame set at the first base. A word on this clone: Its antigen is not yet known. No clone much larger than this one lies a single base away; base qualities are absent.

This receptor chain uses TRBV5-6 and TRBJ1-6; TRBD1 might be the D gene, on 5 matching bases. Sequencing used peripheral blood. The sequence derives from a woman at least 80 years old with COVID-19, enrolled during active disease. The CDR3 protein sequence reads: CASSLLGEVEGSYNSPLHF. In nucleotide form, the sequence is TGTGCCAGCAGCTTGTTGGGGGAGGTAGAGGGCTCCTATAATTCACCCCTCCACTTT. With all but the CDR3 taken from the reference TRBV5-6 and TRBJ1-6 genes, the full variable domain is: DAGVTQSPTHLIKTRGQQVTLRCSPKSGHDTVSWYQQALGQGPQFIFQYYEEEERQRGNFPDRFSGHQFPNYSSELNVNALLLGDSALYLCASSLLGEVEGSYNSPLHFGNGTRLTVT.